The source of this T cell receptor (beta chain) is a study of shared clonotypes between healthy human individuals. Method: immunoSEQ multiplex PCR; TCRdb's copy keeps in-frame clones and lacks some. This table holds about 580,000 clones, 95% to 98% found once. Naive CD8 cells lacked CD45RO, underwent positive selection for CCR7 and left out terminally differentiated effector memory CD45RA+ cells. This clone has only one observation. This CDR3 contains 14 residues. With 1 base clipped from V and 5 bases from J, the junction kept 3 bases outside the gene matches. CDR1 and CDR2 from the germline V gene are LGHNA and YNFKEQ.

This clonotype was sampled from a man aged 30-40 years in good health. V and J are TRBV4-2 and TRBJ1-2; 8 nucleotides line up with TRBD1. Source material: naive CD8+ T cells sorted from blood. CDR3 sequence (DNA): TGTGCCAGCAGCCAAGGACAGGGGTGGTATGGCTACACCTTC. Its translation: CASSQGQGWYGYTF.